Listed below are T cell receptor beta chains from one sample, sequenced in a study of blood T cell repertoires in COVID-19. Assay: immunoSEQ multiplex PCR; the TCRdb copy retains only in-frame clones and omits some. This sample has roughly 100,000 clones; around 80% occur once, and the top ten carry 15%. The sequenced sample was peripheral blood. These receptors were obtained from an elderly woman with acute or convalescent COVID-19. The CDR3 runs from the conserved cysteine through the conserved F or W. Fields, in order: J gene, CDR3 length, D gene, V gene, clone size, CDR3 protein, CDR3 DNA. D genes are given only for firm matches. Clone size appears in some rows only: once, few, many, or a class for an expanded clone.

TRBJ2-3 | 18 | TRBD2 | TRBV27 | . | CASSLPPWAGGSTDTQYF | TGTGCCAGCAGTTTGCCCCCCTGGGCGGGAGGGAGCACAGATACGCAGTATTTT
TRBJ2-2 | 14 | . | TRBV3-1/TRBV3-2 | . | CASSQEARTGELFF | TGTGCCAGCAGCCAAGAGGCCCGCACCGGGGAGCTGTTTTTT
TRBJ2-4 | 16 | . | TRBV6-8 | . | CASTILQGAAKNIQYF | TGTGCCAGCACCATTCTACAGGGAGCCGCCAAAAACATTCAGTACTTC
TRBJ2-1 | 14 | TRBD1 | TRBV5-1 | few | CASSLGQGVNEQFF | TGCGCCAGCAGCTTGGGGCAGGGGGTAAATGAGCAGTTCTTC
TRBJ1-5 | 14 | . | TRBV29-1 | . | CSAPHRVGNQPQHF | TGCAGCGCTCCTCACAGGGTAGGGAATCAGCCCCAGCATTTT
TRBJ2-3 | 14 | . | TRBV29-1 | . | CSVEEERTDDTQYF | TGCAGCGTTGAAGAAGAGAGGACAGATGATACGCAGTATTTT
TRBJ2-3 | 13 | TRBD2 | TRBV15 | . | CATSRRGGDTQYF | TGTGCCACCAGCCGACGGGGGGGAGATACGCAGTATTTT
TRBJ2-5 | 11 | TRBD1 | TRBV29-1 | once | CSGDRGETQYF | TGCAGCGGTGACAGGGGAGAGACCCAGTACTTC
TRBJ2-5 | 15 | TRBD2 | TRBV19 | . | CASTSPGGSTETQYF | TGTGCCAGTACCTCCCCAGGCGGGAGTACCGAGACCCAGTACTTC
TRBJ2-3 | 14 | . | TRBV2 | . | CASSELDYTDTQYF | TGTGCCAGCAGTGAATTGGACTACACAGATACGCAGTATTTT
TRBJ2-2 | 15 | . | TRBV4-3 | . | CASSQGEAHTGELFF | TGCGCCAGCAGCCAGGGGGAGGCCCACACCGGGGAGCTGTTTTTT
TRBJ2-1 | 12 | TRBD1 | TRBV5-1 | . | CASSLQGAEQFF | TGCGCCAGCAGCTTGCAGGGGGCGGAGCAGTTCTTC
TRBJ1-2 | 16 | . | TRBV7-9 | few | CASSRTDRLHKDGYTF | TGTGCCAGCAGCCGCACCGACAGACTCCACAAGGACGGCTACACCTTC
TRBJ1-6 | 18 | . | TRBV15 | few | CATSRDHLSHSYNSPLHF | TGTGCCACCAGCAGAGATCACCTATCCCACTCCTATAATTCACCCCTCCACTTT
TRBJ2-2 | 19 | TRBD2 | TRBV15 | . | CATSRDYTSGSGNTGELFF | TGTGCCACCAGCAGAGATTACACTAGCGGGAGCGGAAACACCGGGGAGCTGTTTTTT
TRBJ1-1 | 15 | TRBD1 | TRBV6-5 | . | CASSYSTTGDTEAFF | TGTGCCAGCAGTTACTCGACAACAGGGGACACTGAAGCTTTCTTT